One sample yielded the 14 T cell receptor beta chains listed below, sequenced in a study of cytomegalovirus exposure and HLA in healthy donors. PCR was performed using 60 Vbeta and 13 Jbeta primers. Measured with immunoSEQ multiplex PCR; TCRdb has only the in-frame clones, and not every one. The sample comprises 90,000 to 100,000 clones, approximately 66% of which are singletons, and around 4.2% rests with the top ten. Sequenced sample: PBMCs. These receptors all stem from a man aged 30 to 45 in good health and CMV-seronegative.

In nucleotides, the CDR3 is TGTGCCAGCAGGAGCGGGGGAGGGCAAGAGACCCAGTACTTC. Translated, it gives CASRSGGGQETQYF. The chain combines TRBV6-5 with TRBJ2-5; 8 bases are shared with TRBD2. The length of the CDR3 is 14 residues. The germline CDR1 and CDR2 sequences are MNHEY and SVGAGI. After removal of 6 bases from V and 2 bases from J, the junction contained 5 bases not matched to a gene.

This clone came up a few times. The CDR3 coding sequence is TGCGCCAGCAGCTTGCACCAGGGGAATCGGAATTCACCCCTCCACTTT. It encodes CASSLHQGNRNSPLHF. The chain employs TRBV5-1 and TRBJ1-6, with TRBD1 as a possible D gene (6 bases). Looked up from germline, CDR1 is SGHRS and CDR2 is YFSETQ. The CDR3 is 16 amino acids. The V end was cut by 1 base, the J end by 7 bases, with 15 bases between.

A few counts support this clone. V gene TRBV7-8 combines with J gene TRBJ1-6; D is unresolved. Germline V gives CDR1 SGHVS, CDR2 FQNEAQ. There are 11 residues in the CDR3. The V gene lost 5 bases and the J gene lost 14 bases, with 10 bases spanning the gap. The CDR3 loop reads CASSDTVSLHF. The CDR3 DNA sequence: TGTGCCAGCAGCGACACAGTTTCCCTCCACTTT.

This sequence joins TRBV7-8 and TRBJ1-6, with a tentative D call TRBD1 (5 bases). There are 16 residues in the CDR3. Trimming removed 0 bases from V and 9 bases from J, with 15 bases in between. Germline CDR1 and CDR2: SGHVS and FQNEAQ. CDR3 DNA: TGTGCCAGCAGCTTAGCGGCCAGGGCGATTTCTTCACCCCTCCACTTT. Translated, it gives CASSLAARAISSPLHF.

The rearrangement links TRBV18 to TRBJ2-4; weak D call: TRBD1 (6 bases). This CDR3 region has 14 residues. Trimming shortened V by 2 bases and J by 10 bases, and 15 bases separated the two germline ends. CDR1 is KGHSH and CDR2 is LQKENI in the germline V gene. Here the CDR3 reads CASSPTGQLGIQYF. The CDR3, as DNA: TGTGCCAGCTCACCAACTGGACAGCTGGGGATTCAGTACTTC.

This clone was observed a single time. The chain is built from TRBV6-1 and TRBJ2-5; 11 bases fit TRBD2. The end of the DNA aligns better with TRBJ2-7, so the J call may be wrong. Germline loops: CDR1 MNHNS, CDR2 SASEGT. This CDR3 has 15 residues. The CDR3 DNA sequence: TGTGCCAGCAGTGGGCTAGCGGGAGGTTCATACGAGCAGTACTTC. It codes for CASSGLAGGSYEQYF.

This chain uses TRBV7-8 with TRBJ1-6; a weak D match, TRBD1 (6 bases). Germline loops: CDR1 SGHVS, CDR2 FQNEAQ. This CDR3 is built from 15 residues. Trimming took 1 base from V and 10 from J, leaving 14 bases between them. The CDR3, as DNA: TGTGCCAGCAGCTTAGGGGGAACAGGGCGATCACCCCTCCACTTT. It is translated as CASSLGGTGRSPLHF. Full variable domain (remainder filled in from reference TRBV7-8 and TRBJ1-6): GAGVSQSPRYKVAKRGQDVALRCDPISGHVSLFWYQQALGQGPEFLTYFQNEAQLDKSGLPSDRFFAERPEGSVSTLKIQRTQQEDSAVYLCASSLGGTGRSPLHFGNGTRLTVT.

The rearrangement joins TRBV5-1 to TRBJ2-5; 7 positions agree with TRBD2. The germline V gene has CDR1 SGHRS and CDR2 YFSETQ. V lost 0 bases, J lost 5 bases, and 4 bases stayed unmatched. The CDR3 spans 14 residues. The CDR3 nucleotides are TGCGCCAGCAGCTTGGTTATTAGCGGGGAGACCCAGTACTTC. Translated: CASSLVISGETQYF.

The V call is TRBV19, the J call TRBJ1-1; D might be TRBD1 (6 bases). V lost 2 bases, J lost 1 base, and 8 bases lay in between. Per germline, CDR1 LNHDA and CDR2 SQIVND (reference sequence). The length of the CDR3 is 14 residues. The CDR3 sequence is CASSITGTNTEAFF. The CDR3 DNA follows: TGTGCCAGTAGTATAACAGGGACGAACACTGAAGCTTTCTTT. Drawing the rest from reference TRBV19 and TRBJ1-1, the complete variable domain is DGGITQSPKYLFRKEGQNVTLSCEQNLNHDAMYWYRQDPGQGLRLIYYSQIVNDFQKGDIAEGYSVSREKKESFPLTVTSAQKNPTAFYLCASSITGTNTEAFFGQGTRLTVV.

The chain carries TRBV14 and TRBJ2-7; perhaps TRBD1 as D (7 bases). This CDR3 comprises 13 residues. The V gene lost 2 bases and the J gene lost 8 bases, with 13 bases spanning the gap. The germline V gene encodes CDR1 SGHDN and CDR2 FVKESK. The CDR3 is CASSQSPGGKQYF. The CDR3 DNA reads TGTGCCAGCAGCCAATCACCAGGGGGGAAGCAGTACTTC.

The chain employs TRBV7-8 and TRBJ2-4; D not certain. The CDR3 loop spans 16 amino acids. Germline V gene data show CDR1 as SGHVS and CDR2 as FQNEAQ. V was pared by 3 bases and J by 0 bases, with 12 bases between. This chain's CDR3 is CASSFLQSKAKNIQYF. The CDR3 DNA is TGTGCCAGCAGCTTCCTACAGTCTAAAGCCAAAAACATTCAGTACTTC.

The J gene is TRBJ2-3, the V gene TRBV25-1; a possible D gene is TRBD1 (5 bases). The V end lost 2 bases, the J end lost 0 bases, and 9 bases lay between the germline ends. Germline-derived CDR1 and CDR2 are MGHDK and SYGVNS. This CDR3 contains 15 residues. The CDR3 here is CASSEARVSTDTQYF. For the CDR3, the DNA is TGTGCCAGCAGTGAAGCCAGGGTTAGCACAGATACGCAGTATTTT.

In its sample, this clone is medium-sized (0.01 to 0.1%). The J gene is TRBJ2-1, the V gene TRBV6-4; D possibly corresponds to TRBD2 (5 bases). The CDR3 has 15 amino acids. Germline CDR1 reads MRHNA; CDR2 reads SNTAGT. Trimming removed 2 bases from V and 7 bases from J, with 15 bases in between. CDR3 DNA: TGTGCCAGCAGTGACACTCCGGACTTATCGAATGAGCAGTTCTTC. Its protein product is CASSDTPDLSNEQFF.

The chain couples TRBV6-1 to TRBJ1-5; D remains ambiguous. Germline values: CDR1 MNHNS, CDR2 SASEGT. The CDR3 sequence is 14 residues long. Trimming took off 2 bases at V and 0 bases at J, with 5 bases between the two ends. CDR3 sequence (DNA): TGTGCCAGCAGTGAACTATCTAGCAATCAGCCCCAGCATTTT. Protein product: CASSELSSNQPQHF.